A single sample gave rise to the 3 T cell receptor beta chains below, sequenced in a study of blood T cell repertoires in COVID-19. Libraries were prepared by immunoSEQ multiplex PCR; TCRdb keeps only in-frame clonotypes and omits some of them. The sample comprises about 240,000 clones, roughly 80% of which are singletons, and around 4.7% rests with the top ten. The material sequenced was peripheral blood. These receptors originate from a woman aged 70-85 years with acute or convalescent COVID-19.

This clone has only a few counts. The V call is TRBV4-2, the J call TRBJ2-1; 10 bases are shared with TRBD1. This CDR3 comprises 16 residues. Per the germline V gene, CDR1 is LGHNA and CDR2 is YNFKEQ. The junction had 7 bases not matched to a gene; V was cut back by 2 bases and J by 6 bases. CDR3 in amino acids: CASSQRSRDRGNEQFF. The DNA of the CDR3 is TGTGCCAGCAGCCAAAGGTCTCGGGACAGGGGCAATGAGCAGTTCTTC.

This chain connects TRBV10-1 to TRBJ1-2; D is perhaps TRBD1 (5 bases). The CDR3 extends over 13 amino acids. Germline values: CDR1 WNHNN, CDR2 SYGVQD (reference sequence). Trimming left V 6 bases short and J 5 bases short, with 13 bases between. The CDR3 DNA reads as TGCGCCAGCAGCCCGCAGGGCTCGTATGGCTACACCTTC. Its translation: CASSPQGSYGYTF.

The chain couples TRBV19 to TRBJ1-2; D may be TRBD1 (5 bases). Looked up from germline, CDR1 is LNHDA and CDR2 is SQIVND (reference sequence). The CDR3 totals 14 residues. V shed 6 bases and J shed 3 bases, with 14 bases lying between them. CDR3 sequence: CASRLEGRHYGYTF. The CDR3 DNA is TGTGCCAGTAGGTTGGAGGGGCGTCACTATGGCTACACCTTC.